This entry lists 21 T cell receptor beta chains sequenced from one sample in a study of monozygotic twins with inflammatory bowel disease (dated by TCRdb to the late 2010s). Libraries were built with 5' RACE. Sequenced on an Illumina HiSeq 2500. TCRdb reanalyzed the reads, keeping one entry per CDR3 protein sequence and omitting DNA. The table held for this sample gives fewer than 450,000 distinct CDR3 sequences. Of the sample, approximately 2.4% is held by the ten largest clones. Specimen: blood. The receptor source for this set is a human donor with ulcerative colitis or Crohn's disease, or a healthy co-twin of an affected twin (not recorded which).

The chain links TRBV5-1 to TRBJ2-6. CDR3 size: 15 residues. Germline CDR1 reads SGHRS; CDR2 reads YFSETQ. CDR3 in amino acids: CASSLVVSGANVLTF.

The chain links TRBV9 to TRBJ1-6; the TCRdb D gene call, TRBD1, has no DNA to confirm it. Germline V lookup: CDR1 SGDLS, CDR2 YYNGEE. The CDR3 has 14 amino acids. Here the CDR3 reads CASSVRQGASPLHF.

The chain couples TRBV6-1 to TRBJ1-5. This CDR3 contains 16 residues. Germline V CDR1 and CDR2: MNHNS, SASEGT. This chain's CDR3 is CASSGGVFHSNQPQHF.

The rearrangement joins TRBV24-1 to TRBJ2-2; the TRBD1 assignment by TCRdb is unverifiable without DNA. Germline CDR1 and CDR2: KGHDR and SFDVKD. The CDR3 contains 16 residues. This CDR3 is CATSAFGTENTGELFF.

The chain combines TRBV4-1 with TRBJ2-7. CDR1 is MGHRA and CDR2 is YSYEKL in the germline V gene. The CDR3 is 16 amino acids. CDR3 sequence: CASSQKYVYGAYEQYF.

The chain carries TRBV9 and TRBJ2-2; the D call from TCRdb, TRBD2, cannot be confirmed without DNA. The CDR3 has 16 residues. Looked up from germline, CDR1 is SGDLS and CDR2 is YYNGEE. The CDR3 spells CASSHMAGGGTGELFF.

This chain joins TRBV30 and TRBJ2-7; TCRdb outputs TRBD2, but without DNA this stays unchecked. The CDR3 is made up of 12 amino acids. From germline, CDR1 is GTSNPN and CDR2 SVGIG (reference sequence). CDR3 loop: CAWRVDGHEQYF.

This chain connects TRBV5-1 to TRBJ2-7; the D call of TRBD1 rests on TCRdb alone, since no DNA is present to check it. The CDR3 extends over 13 amino acids. Germline CDR1 reads SGHRS; CDR2 reads YFSETQ. CDR3 amino acids: CASTSTGTYEQYF.

V is TRBV7-2 and J is TRBJ1-6; TCRdb's D call, TRBD1, is unchecked because there is no DNA. The germline CDR1 and CDR2 sequences are SGHTA and FQGNSA. The CDR3 has 17 residues. CDR3 protein: CASSLAMGQGVNSPLHF.

V gene TRBV14 combines with J gene TRBJ2-7; with no DNA, the TCRdb D assignment of TRBD1 cannot be verified. The CDR3 contains 15 residues. Per the germline V gene, CDR1 is SGHDN and CDR2 is FVKESK. The CDR3 sequence is CASSQRDRGLSEQYF.

CDR3 loop: CASSYQGLEQYF. The chain couples TRBV7-9 to TRBJ2-7; TCRdb calls TRBD2, which cannot be checked without DNA. This CDR3 has 12 residues. The germline V gene encodes CDR1 SEHNR and CDR2 FQNEAQ (reference sequence).

The chain links TRBV20-1 to TRBJ1-5; with no DNA, the TCRdb D assignment of TRBD1 cannot be verified. This CDR3 is built from 14 residues. Germline V lookup: CDR1 DFQATT, CDR2 SNEGSKA (reference sequence). CDR3 loop: CSASSGAANQPQHF.

The chain uses TRBV29-1 and TRBJ2-1; the TCRdb D gene call, TRBD2, has no DNA to confirm it. The CDR3 length is 16 residues. The germline V gene encodes CDR1 SQVTM and CDR2 ANQGSEA. The CDR3 loop is CSVEAGTSGSYNEQFF.

The rearrangement joins TRBV7-9 to TRBJ2-5; TCRdb gives TRBD1 as the D gene, but with no DNA this cannot be confirmed. Germline V lookup: CDR1 SEHNR, CDR2 FQNEAQ (reference sequence). This CDR3 comprises 15 residues. The CDR3 reads CASSLAGAIQETQYF.

The chain employs TRBV15 and TRBJ2-1; TCRdb indicates TRBD2, and absent DNA this call remains unverified. Germline V gives CDR1 LNHNV, CDR2 YYDKDF (reference sequence). This CDR3 region has 19 residues. The CDR3 sequence: CATSISGTSGMSSYNEQFF.

The genes are TRBV6-2 or TRBV6-3 and TRBJ2-1; TCRdb gives TRBD1 as the D gene, but with no DNA this cannot be confirmed. The germline V gene has CDR1 MNHEY and CDR2 SVGEGT. CDR3 length: 14 residues. Here the CDR3 reads CASSKIGGGNEQFF.

The V and J genes are TRBV9 and TRBJ2-2; as DNA is missing, the TRBD1 call by TCRdb cannot be tested. The CDR3 runs to 17 residues. Germline-derived CDR1 and CDR2 are SGDLS and YYNGEE. The CDR3 region is CASSVVPGPGVAGELFF.

The rearrangement uses TRBV12-3 or TRBV12-4 and TRBJ1-2; with no DNA, the TCRdb D assignment of TRBD1 cannot be verified. The CDR3 has 15 amino acids. CDR3 sequence: CASSLVQGFNYGYTF.

The rearrangement uses TRBV6-1 and TRBJ2-1; TCRdb reports TRBD2, a call that lacks DNA to check it against. CDR3 length: 15 amino acids. Germline CDR1 MNHNS, CDR2 SASEGT. CDR3 region: CASSEVAGGHGEQFF.

The chain carries TRBV20-1 and TRBJ2-7; TCRdb picks TRBD2, but there is no DNA to check that call. The CDR3 loop spans 15 amino acids. CDR1 is DFQATT, CDR2 SNEGSKA, per germline (reference sequence). The CDR3 reads CSVGSRGIALSEQYF.

The chain combines TRBV20-1 with TRBJ1-1; the TCRdb D gene call, TRBD1, has no DNA to confirm it. Germline lookup yields CDR1 DFQATT and CDR2 SNEGSKA (reference sequence). The CDR3 spans 18 residues. The CDR3 region is CSANPWTGGKLMGPEAFF.